Listed below are T cell receptor beta chains from one sample, sequenced in a study of OX40 agonist ivuxolimab in advanced cancers. Method: immunoSEQ multiplex PCR; TCRdb's copy keeps in-frame clones and lacks some. The sample includes 50,000 to 80,000 clones, about 88% of them seen just once. This specimen consisted of CD4+ or CD8+ T cells sorted from blood, obtained in a trial of the OX40 agonist ivuxolimab. All receptors come from an adult with an advanced solid tumor such as melanoma, head and neck, liver or kidney cancer. The CDR3 runs from the conserved cysteine through the conserved F or W. D genes are given only for firm matches. The size entry is marked missing in some rows and otherwise reads once, few, many or a size class.

V	size	J	D	DNA	CDR3
TRBV7-9	-	TRBJ2-1	TRBD2	TGTGCCAGCAGCTCCCCACTAGCGCTCAGCTCCTACAATGAGCAGTTCTTC	CASSSPLALSSYNEQFF
TRBV6-1	-	TRBJ1-2	-	TGTGCCAGCAGTGAAGGTCTCACGGGGGCTAACTATGGCTACACCTTC	CASSEGLTGANYGYTF
TRBV7-9	few	TRBJ1-2	-	TGTGCCAGCAGCTTAGAAGCGGTCTATGGCTACACCTTC	CASSLEAVYGYTF
TRBV12-5	-	TRBJ2-5	TRBD1	TGTGCTAGTTCGAGGGACAGCGCGACCCAGTACTTC	CASSRDSATQYF
TRBV6-4	-	TRBJ1-1	-	TGTGCCAGCAGTGAGGGCCCCGGATCTGAAGCTTTCTTT	CASSEGPGSEAFF
TRBV27	-	TRBJ2-6	-	TGTGCCAGCAGTTTATTCGGTCTCTCTGGGGCCAACGTCCTGACTTTC	CASSLFGLSGANVLTF
TRBV5-1	-	TRBJ2-1	-	TGCGCCAGCAGCTTGGCAACAGACTCGAGCTCCTACAATGAGCAGTTCTTC	CASSLATDSSSYNEQFF
TRBV28	-	TRBJ2-2	-	TGTGCCAGCAGTTTCGAGGGAGCGAACACCGGGGAGCTGTTTTTT	CASSFEGANTGELFF
TRBV7-9	-	TRBJ1-1	-	TGTGCCAGCCGCTCCGGAGGGGACGGCACTGAAGCTTTCTTT	CASRSGGDGTEAFF
TRBV5-1	-	TRBJ2-5	-	TGCGCCAGCACCTCACAAGGGGGGGCGGGAGAGACCCAGTACTTC	CASTSQGGAGETQYF
TRBV4-2	-	TRBJ1-6	-	TGTGCCAGCAGCCAAGAAAGCTCCTATAATTCACCCCTCCACTTT	CASSQESSYNSPLHF
TRBV7-2	-	TRBJ2-5	-	TGTGCCAGCAGCTCATGGGACAAGAAAGAAGAGACCCAGTACTTC	CASSSWDKKEETQYF
TRBV10-1	once	TRBJ2-7	TRBD2	TGCGCCAGCAGCCCTAGCGGGAGCTACGAGCAGTACTTC	CASSPSGSYEQYF
TRBV5-4	-	TRBJ2-2	TRBD2	TGTGCCAGCAGCCCCGGCGCGGGCGGGAGGGACACCGGGGAGCTGTTTTTT	CASSPGAGGRDTGELFF
TRBV19	-	TRBJ2-3	TRBD2	TGTGCCAGTAGTATGCTTCTAGCGGGAGCAGATACGCAGTATTTT	CASSMLLAGADTQYF
TRBV19	-	TRBJ1-4	TRBD1	TGTGCCAGTCGCCAGAGGGGGCAACAGGGTGCGAAACTGTTTTTT	CASRQRGQQGAKLFF
TRBV6-1	-	TRBJ2-1	TRBD2	TGTGCCAGCAGTGAACAAGCGGGAGGTTACAATGAGCAGTTCTTC	CASSEQAGGYNEQFF
TRBV30	-	TRBJ1-5	TRBD1	TGTGCCTGGAGTGTACGGGGACAGGTTGATCAGCCCCAGCATTTT	CAWSVRGQVDQPQHF
TRBV19	-	TRBJ1-2	-	TGTGCCAGTAGTATGGACACGGCCTATGGCTACACCTTC	CASSMDTAYGYTF
TRBV9	-	TRBJ1-6	-	TGTGCCAGCAGCTCTAGTTGGGGCCTTAATGGAGCCCTCCACTTT	CASSSSWGLNGALHF
TRBV9	-	TRBJ1-2	-	TGTGCCAGCAGCGTAGGACAGACCAACTATGGCTACACCTTC	CASSVGQTNYGYTF
TRBV7-2	-	TRBJ2-7	TRBD2	TGTGCCAGCAGCTTAGAGGCTAGCGGGAGCTACGAGCAGTACTTC	CASSLEASGSYEQYF
TRBV5-4	-	TRBJ2-7	-	TGTGCCAGCAGCTTGGCCCCATTCAATACCTACGAGCAGTACTTC	CASSLAPFNTYEQYF
TRBV4-1	-	TRBJ2-6	-	TGCGCCAGCAGCCAAGAGGGGGACCAGGCTGGGGCCAACGTCCTGACTTTC	CASSQEGDQAGANVLTF
TRBV5-1	-	TRBJ2-7	-	TGCGCCAGCAGCTCCTCCGGGACGGTCTACGAGCAGTACTTC	CASSSSGTVYEQYF
TRBV20-1	-	TRBJ2-7	TRBD1	TGCAGTTCGACAGGGGATCGCGAGCAGTACTTC	CSSTGDREQYF
TRBV11-2	-	TRBJ2-1	TRBD2	TGTGCCAGCAGCTTGGTCATCGGGGGGAGCGATGAGCAGTTCTTC	CASSLVIGGSDEQFF
TRBV2	-	TRBJ1-1	-	TGTGCCAGCAGTGAATACCGGGGCCCCAACGAAGCTTTCTTT	CASSEYRGPNEAFF
TRBV5-1	-	TRBJ1-3	TRBD1	TGCGCCAGCAGCTCAGGGACAGCGAGCTCTGGAAACACCATATATTTT	CASSSGTASSGNTIYF
TRBV2	-	TRBJ1-6	-	TGTGCCAGCAGTGATGGACGGCAGGCATCCCTCCACTTT	CASSDGRQASLHF
TRBV19	-	TRBJ2-3	-	TGTGCCAGTAGTATAGATCCGCCCGGACAAGGAACAGATACGCAGTATTTT	CASSIDPPGQGTDTQYF
TRBV6-1	-	TRBJ2-4	TRBD1	TGTGCCAGCAGTGGATCAGGGGGTACCAAAAACATTCAGTACTTC	CASSGSGGTKNIQYF
TRBV5-6	-	TRBJ2-5	TRBD1	TGTGCCAGCAGCCGGACAGGGAGGGAGACCCAGTACTTC	CASSRTGRETQYF
TRBV2	-	TRBJ2-2	TRBD1	TGTGCCAGCGGGAGGGACAGGGGTAGCACCGGGGAGCTGTTTTTT	CASGRDRGSTGELFF
TRBV10-3	-	TRBJ2-7	-	TGTGCCATCAGTGAATCAGGAACCTACGAGCAGTACTTC	CAISESGTYEQYF
TRBV7-3	-	TRBJ2-1	TRBD1	TGTGCCAGCAGCTTAGCCGGGACAGGGGCCTACAATGAGCAGTTCTTC	CASSLAGTGAYNEQFF
TRBV15	-	TRBJ1-4	-	TGTGCCACCAGCAGAGCAAAGAATGAAAAACTGTTTTTT	CATSRAKNEKLFF
TRBV18	-	TRBJ1-4	TRBD1	TGTGCCAGCTCACTGGGACAGGGGACAACTAATGAAAAACTGTTTTTT	CASSLGQGTTNEKLFF
TRBV4-1	-	TRBJ1-2	-	TGCGCCAGCAGCCCATTATCCAGGGAGGGCGGCTACACCTTC	CASSPLSREGGYTF
TRBV7-2	-	TRBJ2-7	-	TGTGCCAGCAGCTTATGGCCGGATACCTACGAGCAGTACTTC	CASSLWPDTYEQYF
TRBV7-2	once	TRBJ1-1	-	TGTGCCAGCAGCTTAGATGGGGTGAACACTGAAGCTTTCTTT	CASSLDGVNTEAFF
TRBV4-2	-	TRBJ2-7	TRBD2	TGTGCCAGCAGCCGTGCCAGGGAGGGCTACGAGCAGTACTTC	CASSRAREGYEQYF
TRBV4-3	few	TRBJ1-6	-	TGCGCCAGCAGCCAAGCGCCCAGGGGAGAATCACCCCTCCACTTT	CASSQAPRGESPLHF
TRBV18	-	TRBJ1-3	-	TGTGCCAGCTCACCAGAGGTTATCTCTGGAAACACCATATATTTT	CASSPEVISGNTIYF
TRBV4-1	-	TRBJ2-3	-	TGCGCCAGCAGCCAAGATTCGACGATTTCGGATACGCAGTATTTT	CASSQDSTISDTQYF
TRBV5-1	-	TRBJ2-5	-	TGCGCCAGCAGCTTCGGCAGAGGGGAGACCCAGTACTTC	CASSFGRGETQYF
TRBV7-2	-	TRBJ2-1	-	TGTGCCAGCAGCTTAAGCGGAATAAACAATGAGCAGTTCTTC	CASSLSGINNEQFF
TRBV19	once	TRBJ1-2	-	TGTGCCAGTAGTAAATACAGTGAGAACTATGGCTACACCTTC	CASSKYSENYGYTF
TRBV6-5	-	TRBJ2-6	-	TGTGCCAGCAGTTACTGGGGGGCTGGGGCCAACGTCCTGACTTTC	CASSYWGAGANVLTF
TRBV29-1	-	TRBJ1-1	-	TGCAGCGTTGAAGAAGGGGCAGGACAACACACTGAAGCTTTCTTT	CSVEEGAGQHTEAFF
TRBV5-6	-	TRBJ2-1	-	TGTGCCAGCAGCTTGTTTGGACAGAGTTACAATGAGCAGTTCTTC	CASSLFGQSYNEQFF
TRBV21-1	few	TRBJ2-7	-	TGTGCCAGCAGCGTACGGACTGAATACGAGCAGTACTTC	CASSVRTEYEQYF
TRBV30	-	TRBJ1-6	-	TGTGCCTGGACCCTACGGTCCGGGTCACCCCTCCACTTT	CAWTLRSGSPLHF
TRBV7-9	-	TRBJ2-3	-	TGTGCCAGCAGCTTTCGGGACGGCACAGATACGCAGTATTTT	CASSFRDGTDTQYF